The clone carrying this T cell receptor beta chain has a handful of counts. Using its own MiXCR run on the RT-PCR reads, TCRdb lists one record per CDR3 protein. Here the sample spans almost 700,000 distinct CDR3 sequences, more than 13% being singletons. The V end lost 3 bases, the J end lost 6 bases, and 8 bases lay between the germline ends. The CDR3 contains 13 residues. Sequencing was carried out using memory CD4+ T cells from blood. The sequence derives from a female donor in good health, serving as a healthy control. The chain uses TRBV12-3 or TRBV12-4 and TRBJ2-2; D is unclear. The CDR3 DNA is TGTGCCAGCAGTTTTAACTTGGCCGGGGAGCTGTTTTTT. Translated, it gives CASSFNLAGELFF.